These 27 T cell receptor beta chains were sequenced from one sample in a study of STAT3 mutations in large granular lymphocyte leukemia. Their recognized antigens are unknown. Using immunoSEQ multiplex PCR, the repertoire was profiled, and TCRdb retains in-frame clones only, with some absent. The data show tens of thousands of clones, approximately 94% seen once. Study results and limitations: Every T-LGLL patient had at least one immunodominant TCRbeta clonotype.

The sample consisted of peripheral blood mononuclear cells. These receptors came from a middle-aged man with T-cell large granular lymphocyte leukemia. Some clones in this sample may be carry-over from other donors' samples.

This clone was found once. V and J are TRBV29-1 and TRBJ1-2; 7 bases are shared with TRBD1. The germline V gene has CDR1 SQVTM and CDR2 ANQGSEA. This CDR3 is built from 13 residues. V lost 1 base to trimming and J lost 4 bases; unmatched junction nucleotides: 3. The CDR3 spells CSVEGQGGYGYTF. The CDR3 DNA reads TGCAGCGTTGAAGGGCAGGGGGGCTATGGCTACACCTTC.

J is TRBJ2-2 and V is TRBV9; unclear D gene. The CDR3 length is 13 residues. Germline CDR1 SGDLS, CDR2 YYNGEE. Trimming took off 3 bases at V and 8 bases at J, with 11 bases between the two ends. In DNA form, the CDR3 reads TGTGCCAGCAGCGCCCTCGGATCAGGGGAGCTGTTTTTT. Its protein product is CASSALGSGELFF.

The V call is TRBV30, the J call TRBJ1-1; unclear D gene. Germline V CDR1 and CDR2: GTSNPN, SVGIG (reference sequence). The CDR3 consists of 14 residues. V lost 8 bases to trimming and J lost 2 bases, with 18 bases between them. CDR3 DNA: TGTGCCGCGGAAAATCTAGGCCTTAACACTGAAGCTTTCTTT. It yields the protein CAAENLGLNTEAFF.

This clone has a single count. The chain is built from TRBV6-1 and TRBJ1-2; the D is unclear. Germline values: CDR1 MNHNS, CDR2 SASEGT. This CDR3 spans 14 amino acids. V was pared by 0 bases and J by 5 bases, with 10 bases between. CDR3 residues: CASSEARARYGYTF. The CDR3 DNA reads as TGTGCCAGCAGTGAAGCCCGAGCACGGTATGGCTACACCTTC.

The chain uses TRBV29-1 and TRBJ1-1, with 8 nucleotides matching TRBD1. This CDR3 has 13 residues. Germline V gene data show CDR1 as SQVTM and CDR2 as ANQGSEA. Trimming removed 1 base from V and 4 bases from J; junction bases left unmatched: 2. CDR3 amino acids: CSVEGTGLTEAFF. The CDR3 DNA sequence: TGCAGCGTTGAAGGGACAGGGCTCACTGAAGCTTTCTTT.

The chain uses TRBV9 and TRBJ2-1; D is possibly TRBD1 (6 bases). Trimming stripped 2 bases from V and 3 bases from J, with 9 bases between. Germline V lookup: CDR1 SGDLS, CDR2 YYNGEE. The CDR3 covers 14 residues. The CDR3 nucleotides are TGTGCCAGCAGCGTCGGGACAATCTACAATGAGCAGTTCTTC. Translation: CASSVGTIYNEQFF.

This chain links TRBV30 with TRBJ1-2; tentative D call: TRBD1 (5 bases). CDR1 and CDR2 from the germline V gene are GTSNPN and SVGIG (reference sequence). The CDR3 extends over 14 amino acids. Trimming took off 2 bases at V and 0 bases at J, with 10 bases between the two ends. Here the CDR3 reads CAWSLRGANYGYTF. The CDR3 DNA reads TGTGCCTGGAGTCTTCGGGGGGCTAACTATGGCTACACCTTC. Based on the CDR3 plus reference TRBV30 and TRBJ1-2, the full variable domain is SQTIHQWPATLVQPVGSPLSLECTVEGTSNPNLYWYRQAAGRGLQLLFYSVGIGQISSEVPQNLSASRPQDRQFILSSKKLLLSDSGFYLCAWSLRGANYGYTFGSGTRLTVV.

The V gene is TRBV18, the J gene TRBJ2-4, with TRBD1 matching over 7 bases. Germline values: CDR1 KGHSH, CDR2 LQKENI. With V trimmed by 0 bases and J by 0 bases, 2 bases remained unmatched. The CDR3 covers 16 residues. In DNA form, the CDR3 reads TGTGCCAGCTCACCACCCGGGACAGTAGCCAAAAACATTCAGTACTTC. This encodes CASSPPGTVAKNIQYF.

The CDR3 here is CASTPGVNEQFF. The CDR3 coding sequence is TGTGCCAGCACGCCCGGAGTGAATGAGCAGTTCTTC. The rearrangement joins TRBV7-9 to TRBJ2-1; D is ambiguous. There are 12 residues in the CDR3. Per the germline V gene, CDR1 is SEHNR and CDR2 is FQNEAQ (reference sequence). V lost 7 bases and J 7 bases, leaving 11 bases between the germline ends.

The chain's CDR3 is CASSVGPNTGELFF. The CDR3 DNA reads as TGTGCCAGCAGCGTTGGGCCGAACACCGGGGAGCTGTTTTTT. The chain carries TRBV9 and TRBJ2-2; no clear D gene. Trimming took 2 bases from V and 0 from J, leaving 5 bases between them. CDR3 length equals 14 residues. The germline V gene has CDR1 SGDLS and CDR2 YYNGEE.

The rearrangement uses TRBV29-1 and TRBJ1-1; D remains unclear. CDR3 length: 12 residues. Germline V gene sequence: CDR1 SQVTM, CDR2 ANQGSEA. The V end was cut by 0 bases, the J end by 10 bases, with 12 bases between. CDR3 DNA sequence: TGCAGCGTTGAAGATCCGCATAGAGGAGCTTTCTTT. Translation gives CSVEDPHRGAFF. The variable domain in full, with the rest retrieved from reference TRBV29-1 and TRBJ1-1, is SAVISQKPSRDICQRGTSLTIQCQVDSQVTMMFWYRQQPGQSLTLIATANQGSEATYESGFVIDKFPISRPNLTFSTLTVSNMSPEDSSIYLCSVEDPHRGAFFGQGTRLTVV.

This rearrangement joins TRBV5-4 to TRBJ2-1; the D gene could be TRBD1 or TRBD2 (6 bases each). V lost 0 bases to trimming and J lost 6 bases, with 19 bases between them. This CDR3 has 17 amino acids. CDR1 is SGHNT and CDR2 is YYREEE in the germline V gene (reference sequence). CDR3 coding DNA: TGTGCCAGCAGCTTGGGGGTGGGGGCTAGCGCCCCCAATGAGCAGTTCTTC. It specifies CASSLGVGASAPNEQFF.

The CDR3 region is CATEKMGADYGYTF. The CDR3 DNA sequence: TGTGCCACGGAGAAAATGGGGGCTGACTATGGCTACACCTTC. The chain combines TRBV15 with TRBJ1-2, with D possibly TRBD1 on 6 matching bases. CDR3 length equals 14 residues. Germline CDR1 is LNHNV and CDR2 is YYDKDF (reference sequence). V was pared by 9 bases and J by 3 bases, with 17 bases between.

The chain uses TRBV20-1 and TRBJ1-1; no reliable D call. Trimming took 6 bases from V and 8 from J, leaving 13 bases between them. CDR1 is DFQATT and CDR2 is SNEGSKA in the germline V gene (reference sequence). The length of the CDR3 is 11 residues. Here the CDR3 DNA reads TGCAGTGCCACCCGAGGGCCCGAAGCTTTCTTT. Protein sequence: CSATRGPEAFF.

V usage is TRBV5-4 and J usage is TRBJ1-2; weak D call: TRBD1 (5 bases). The length of the CDR3 is 15 residues. Trimming removed 4 bases from V and 8 bases from J, with 21 bases in between. Germline assignment: CDR1 SGHNT and CDR2 YYREEE (reference sequence). The CDR3 sequence: CASSRTGTLWRGYTF. CDR3 nucleotide sequence: TGTGCCAGCAGCCGTACCGGGACTCTCTGGAGAGGCTACACCTTC.

The CDR3 is CASTLDRFDEKLFF. Here the CDR3 DNA reads TGCGCCAGCACCTTAGACAGATTCGATGAAAAACTGTTTTTT. The chain recombines TRBV5-1 with TRBJ1-4, with D possibly TRBD1 on 5 matching bases. This CDR3 is built from 14 residues. V lost 6 bases and J 6 bases, leaving 15 bases between the germline ends. Germline values: CDR1 SGHRS, CDR2 YFSETQ. The full variable domain, completed using reference TRBV5-1 and TRBJ1-4, is KAGVTQTPRYLIKTRGQQVTLSCSPISGHRSVSWYQQTPGQGLQFLFEYFSETQRNKGNFPGRFSGRQFSNSRSEMNVSTLELGDSALYLCASTLDRFDEKLFFGSGTQLSVL.

The J gene is TRBJ2-5, the V gene TRBV30; D is possibly TRBD1 (6 bases). Trimming stripped 1 base from V and 1 base from J, with 10 bases between. Germline assignment: CDR1 GTSNPN and CDR2 SVGIG (reference sequence). CDR3 length equals 14 residues. The CDR3 region is CAWSGGQSQETQYF. The CDR3 DNA is TGTGCCTGGAGTGGAGGACAGAGCCAAGAGACCCAGTACTTC.

The gene calls are TRBV18 and TRBJ1-5, with TRBD1 matching over 7 bases. V was clipped by 3 bases and J by 2 bases; unmatched bases: 4. This CDR3 is 15 amino acids long. The V gene's germline CDR1 is KGHSH and CDR2 LQKENI. The CDR3 DNA is TGTGCCAGCTCACCCTCCGGACAGGGCAATCAGCCCCAGCATTTT. Translated, it gives CASSPSGQGNQPQHF.

This chain uses TRBV5-1 with TRBJ1-2, with D tentatively TRBD1 (5 bases). CDR1 is SGHRS and CDR2 is YFSETQ in the germline V gene. This CDR3 has 13 amino acids. V gave up 4 bases and J gave up 5 bases, with 12 bases separating them. CDR3 in DNA: TGCGCCAGCAGCGCAGGACAATTTTATGGCTACACCTTC. As protein: CASSAGQFYGYTF.

This chain joins TRBV27 and TRBJ2-3; D is uncertain. V was trimmed by 6 bases and J by 4 bases, leaving 14 bases between them. This CDR3 contains 14 residues. Germline loops: CDR1 MNHEY, CDR2 SMNVEV (reference sequence). For the CDR3, the DNA is TGTGCCAGCAGGACCACCGGCTGGGCAGATACGCAGTATTTT. It yields the protein CASRTTGWADTQYF.

The chain combines TRBV7-9 with TRBJ2-5; D remains ambiguous. The CDR3 is 15 residues long. Germline CDR1 SEHNR, CDR2 FQNEAQ (reference sequence). The V and J ends lost 1 base and 1 base respectively, with 10 bases between them. Here the CDR3 DNA reads TGTGCCAGCAGCTTAGGGGCAGGTGGCCAAGAGACCCAGTACTTC. Translating it yields CASSLGAGGQETQYF.

V gene TRBV5-1 combines with J gene TRBJ2-5; 7 bases map to TRBD1. The CDR3 runs 17 residues. Trimming took 0 bases from V and 2 from J; bases not matched to a gene: 10. Germline V gene sequence: CDR1 SGHRS, CDR2 YFSETQ. CDR3 nucleotide sequence: TGCGCCAGCAGCTTGGGAATAGGGGGCGCTGGGCAAGAGACCCAGTACTTC. Translated: CASSLGIGGAGQETQYF. The whole variable domain, filled in from reference TRBV5-1 and TRBJ2-5, reads KAGVTQTPRYLIKTRGQQVTLSCSPISGHRSVSWYQQTPGQGLQFLFEYFSETQRNKGNFPGRFSGRQFSNSRSEMNVSTLELGDSALYLCASSLGIGGAGQETQYFGPGTRLLVL.

V gene TRBV11-2 combines with J gene TRBJ2-7; 7 bases match TRBD1. This CDR3 is built from 17 residues. The germline V gene encodes CDR1 SGHAT and CDR2 FQNNGV. V lost 5 bases, J lost 2 bases, and 15 bases stayed unmatched. The CDR3 loop reads CASSLAQGTDKPYEQYF. The CDR3 DNA is TGTGCCAGCAGCCTCGCACAGGGGACAGACAAGCCCTACGAGCAGTACTTC.

The rearrangement uses TRBV6-6 and TRBJ2-1; D might be TRBD2 (5 bases). The CDR3 extends over 14 amino acids. V dropped 11 bases and J dropped 8 bases, with 22 bases sitting between them. CDR1 is MNHNY and CDR2 is SVGAGI in the germline V gene (reference sequence). The CDR3 spells CASTSGISVDEQFF. CDR3 sequence (DNA): TGTGCCTCGACGTCGGGGATTAGTGTCGATGAGCAGTTCTTC.

This sequence joins TRBV6-5 and TRBJ1-3, with D unresolved. The germline CDR1 and CDR2 sequences are MNHEY and SVGAGI. Trimming removed 6 bases from V and 5 bases from J, with 8 bases in between. This CDR3 is 12 amino acids long. The CDR3 sequence is CASSFDRNTIYF. The CDR3, as DNA: TGTGCCAGCAGCTTCGACCGAAACACCATATATTTT.

CDR3 DNA: TGCGCCAGCAGCTTGTCAGGACAGGGGGCAACCGGGGAGCTGTTTTTT. Amino acids: CASSLSGQGATGELFF. V gene TRBV5-1 combines with J gene TRBJ2-2, with 11 bases that match TRBD1. The CDR3 extends over 16 amino acids. Germline lookup yields CDR1 SGHRS and CDR2 YFSETQ. V gave up 1 base and J gave up 5 bases; unmatched junction bases: 4.

In this sample, this clone turned up once. This chain uses TRBV29-1 with TRBJ1-1; D uncertain. V lost 3 bases and J 2 bases, leaving 10 bases between the germline ends. CDR3 length: 13 residues. Germline V lookup: CDR1 SQVTM, CDR2 ANQGSEA. CDR3: CSVERQDNTEAFF. The CDR3 DNA reads as TGCAGCGTTGAGCGGCAGGACAACACTGAAGCTTTCTTT.